This T cell receptor (beta chain) was sequenced for a study of blood T cell repertoires in COVID-19. Study background: Acute and convalescent COVID-19 samples came from the United States, Italy and Spain. T cells, B-cell-depleted T cells, or PBMCs supplied cDNA or gDNA.

What the recovered Cohort 3 donors had was two negative PCRs, clearance, or symptom resolution. Per germline, CDR1 SGHTA and CDR2 FQGTGA. CDR3 length: 14 amino acids. The V end lost 7 bases, the J end lost 7 bases, and 18 bases lay between the germline ends. As processed by the authors: Cell counts per sample came from amplifying reference gene primers. Clones were sequenced by immunoSEQ multiplex PCR, and TCRdb holds only the in-frame ones, with some missing. V and J calls and clone size follow that table, whereas D and trimming were derived from the DNA. The sample shows 150,000 to 200,000 clones, about 72% of them seen only once.

The genes are TRBV7-3 and TRBJ2-3, with D possibly TRBD2 on 5 matching bases. Sequences were obtained from PBMCs or T cells enriched from blood (not recorded which). The receptor comes from a woman between 50 and 59 years old who had recovered from COVID-19. As DNA, the CDR3 is TGTGCCAGCACCCCTCCCGGGGATCCGCATACGCAGTATTTT. Translation gives CASTPPGDPHTQYF.